This TCR beta chain came from a study of CD8 T cells in ankylosing spondylitis. Overall study findings and caveats: Researchers reportedly found disease-linked clones significantly enriched in matched ankylosing spondylitis synovial fluid. The authors found the disease-linked clones to be CD8+ and relatively rare in peripheral blood. Certain motif variants had earlier appeared in reactive arthritis synovial fluid and blood. Roughly eight highly homologous variants formed a TCR beta motif that appeared characteristic of ankylosing spondylitis blood.

This CDR3 region has 14 residues. The ends were cut back, 3 bases at V and 6 bases at J, with 14 bases in the middle. TCR beta libraries were made by quantitative 5'-RACE with molecular barcodes. TCRdb redid the calling of the 5' RACE reads with MiXCR, one entry per CDR3 protein. The repertoire has about 840,000 distinct CDR3 sequences, over 9.5% of them found once; the top ten carry 0.51%. About this clonotype itself: Its cognate antigen is unknown.

The specimen sequenced was blood, either unsorted or a sorted T cell fraction (not recorded which). The clonotype comes from a male donor with ankylosing spondylitis. The V and J genes are TRBV12-3 or TRBV12-4 and TRBJ1-1, with D possibly matching TRBD1 (6 bases). The CDR3 protein is CASSFTGSLPEAFF. CDR3 nucleotides: TGTGCCAGCAGTTTTACAGGGTCGCTCCCTGAAGCTTTCTTT.